This T cell receptor beta chain emerged from a study of beta chain features in type 1 diabetes. Study findings and constraints: Among patients with Type 1 diabetes, TCRB CDR3s were moderately but significantly shorter in every one of the four CD4+ subsets.

The isolated RNA, all of it, was reverse transcribed, so expressed TCRB transcripts were what got sequenced. Sequenced naive, central memory and regulatory T cell samples produced an average of around 3.5 million reads. The repertoire was sequenced with immunoSEQ multiplex PCR; TCRdb's copy has only in-frame clones and lacks some. This table has roughly 450,000 clones, more than 11% appearing once. Concerning this clone itself: The antigen is unknown.

One heparinised draw, averaging about 0.11 L, was taken per donor. This CDR3 has 13 amino acids. CDR1 is MGHRA and CDR2 is YSYEKL in the germline V gene. V was trimmed by 4 bases and J by 4 bases, leaving 7 bases between them. The chain joins TRBV4-1 to TRBJ2-2; D is undetermined. The clonotype was recovered from a man under 40 in good health. Sequenced sample: naive CD4+ T cells from blood. CDR3 DNA: TGCGCCAGCAGCCGGCAGAGCACCGGGGAGCTGTTTTTT. It translates to CASSRQSTGELFF.